The rows below give T cell receptor beta chains drawn from one sample of a study of glioma-infiltrating T cells after dendritic cell vaccination. TCRdb's copy holds only in-frame clones and misses some; the assay was immunoSEQ multiplex PCR. The table includes some 99,000 clones, about 85% detected once. Sequencing used blood, obtained after dendritic cell vaccination. The source of these receptors is a human donor with glioblastoma. CDR3s include the opening cysteine and the closing phenylalanine or tryptophan. A D gene is named only where the DNA matches it firmly.

D gene | J gene | V gene | CDR3 protein | CDR3 DNA
NA | TRBJ1-2 | TRBV28 | CASSSGQYYGYTF | TGTGCCAGCAGTTCAGGACAGTACTATGGCTACACCTTC
NA | TRBJ2-5 | TRBV25-1 | CASSEHPGTFLPKTQYF | TGTGCCAGCAGTGAACACCCTGGGACTTTCCTACCCAAGACCCAGTACTTC
NA | TRBJ1-2 | TRBV18 | CASSRQSFSILNYGYTF | TGTGCCAGCTCACGGCAGTCCTTTTCAATTCTTAACTATGGCTACACCTTC
NA | TRBJ1-5 | TRBV18 | CASSPIRVEQPQHF | TGTGCCAGCTCACCAATCAGGGTTGAGCAGCCCCAGCATTTT
NA | TRBJ1-2 | TRBV5-6 | CASSSWGLNYGYTF | TGTGCCAGCAGCTCCTGGGGGCTGAACTATGGCTACACCTTC
TRBD1 | TRBJ1-1 | TRBV5-1 | CASRSNPGTGDNTEAFF | TGCGCCAGCAGATCAAACCCCGGGACAGGGGACAACACTGAAGCTTTCTTT
TRBD1 | TRBJ1-4 | TRBV6-5 | CASSYSGTGNEKLFF | TGTGCCAGCAGTTACTCGGGGACAGGGAATGAAAAACTGTTTTTT
NA | TRBJ2-1 | TRBV5-4 | CASSAKSNEQFF | TGTGCCAGCAGCGCGAAGTCCAATGAGCAGTTCTTC
NA | TRBJ1-1 | TRBV30 | CAWSVWGRGTEAFF | TGTGCCTGGAGTGTATGGGGGCGAGGGACTGAAGCTTTCTTT
NA | TRBJ2-7 | TRBV16 | CASSQLWTTGRSTSGRAPGSRSF | NA
TRBD2 | TRBJ2-2 | TRBV5-6 | CASSLGPSGANTGELFF | TGTGCCAGCAGCTTGGGCCCTAGCGGGGCTAACACCGGGGAGCTGTTTTTT
NA | TRBJ2-7 | TRBV2 | CASSLYSGTDFSYEQYF | TGTGCCAGCAGTTTATACTCCGGGACTGATTTCTCCTACGAGCAGTACTTC
TRBD2 | TRBJ2-5 | TRBV7-8 | CASSLRGLSRTSFVAQYF | TGTGCCAGCAGCTTAAGGGGTCTGAGCAGGACTAGTTTTGTCGCCCAGTACTTC